One T cell receptor beta chain is described in this entry. There is no known antigen for this receptor. Base quality data are lacking; no much larger clone is found one base away. According to the study, the label for this sample's time point signals: patch test 2, 6 weeks after DPC sensitization. This sample's treatment or condition label indicates: therapeutic diphenylcyclopropenone sensitization with weekly scalp DPC. At every patch-test visit, the blood draw took place before the patch test was put on. Patients were considered eligible if aged 18 to 70, diagnosed with alopecia and deemed suitable for DPC therapy, and patients were excluded if pregnant. Unfractionated whole blood was collected in Tempus Blood RNA tubes, and total RNA was extracted from that blood. The sample belongs to a study of human T cells and chemical hapten exposure (dated by TCRdb to about 2021). For the study in its entirety: For sensitization, 2% DPC in acetone was applied to a roughly 2 cm by roughly 2 cm area of upper inner arm skin. Blood for TCR sequencing was provided by twenty-nine alopecia patients at one to four time points (pre-sensitization, 2, 6 and 24 weeks). Blood samples were taken from patients before sensitization (week 0) and at 2, 6 and about 24 weeks after DPC sensitization. Peripheral blood TCR repertoire changes were tracked in vivo in alopecia patients during primary and secondary sensitization to the hapten diphenylcyclopropenone (DPC). Patch testing was performed on the upper back with Finn chambers containing 0.01% DPC, and the patch tests were scored after 6 days according to International Contact Dermatitis Research Group standards. Alopecia areata with under or over 50% scalp involvement, alopecia totalis and alopecia universalis were represented in the patient cohort, which was mostly female. Throughout the study period of around 24 weeks, patients also received therapeutic DPC doses to the scalp every week. Libraries were pooled for sequencing, and per-sample TCR yields varied mainly because of small differences in library volumes within the pool.

V is trimmed back by 1 base and J by 4 bases, and the junction contains 1 base that no gene match accounts for. The germline V gene specifies SNHLY as CDR1 and FYNNEI as CDR2. Including the terminal cysteine and phenylalanine, the CDR3 comprises 14 residues. Only the CDR3 DNA is retained, 42 bases long and in frame from the first base. Library preparation used RACE. TCRdb lists the instrument as NextSeq 500. During library preparation, unique molecular identifiers were attached to individual cDNA molecules so that TCRs could be counted quantitatively and reproducibly. From each blood RNA sample, both TCR alpha and TCR beta chains were sequenced. In the paper's pipeline: A median of around 96,000 TCRs per sample was observed, with a range of 23,224 to 690,600. The Decombinator software suite was used to annotate the V, J and CDR3 of the TCR reads. Every sample was subsampled to the same number of TCRs (28,000) for the PS versus PT1 abundance plots. Expanded TCRs were defined as absent before sensitization and observed at least eight times at the 2-week time point. The public reads were run again by TCRdb, first through fastp at Q25 and then through MiXCR, and only productive beta chains were kept. Under each unique CDR3 protein, matching rows form one entry showing the most common genes and DNA. In this record, the V and J calls reflect TCRdb's handling and not the investigators' own analysis. This sample gives about 380,000 distinct CDR3 sequences in total; more than 5% of them show up just once. Around 5.8% of the sample rests with the top ten.

What the study reported, not specific to this receptor: Repeated subsampling changed both the strength of the expansion versus patch-test correlation and the threshold at which the correlation became significant. Patch test score was positively correlated with the number of PT1 expanded TCRs, with significance at thresholds 8, 16 and 32 but not at 4. No change with DPC sensitization was found in the number of TCRs above 1 in 1000 frequency, and no evidence of global repertoire structure alterations was found. Compared with pre-sensitization or healthy control sets, expanded TCRs formed significantly more large CDR3 similarity clusters, which is consistent with antigen-driven responses. All patients had alopecia, a presumed autoimmune disease, so their immune response might differ from that of healthy individuals.

The receptor was isolated from a woman between 18 and 30 years old with alopecia areata. Some clones in this sample may be carry-over from other donors' samples. The sequences come from whole blood, collected in connection with sensitization to the hapten diphenylcyclopropenone (DPC). The rearranged segments are TRBV2 and TRBJ1-5; a stretch of 7 junction bases matches TRBD1. DNA sequence: TGTGCCAGCAGTGAAGGGGACAGAAATCAGCCCCAGCATTTT. Translated, it gives CASSEGDRNQPQHF.